Below, 29 T cell receptor beta chains from the same sample are listed, as sequenced in a study of blood T cell repertoires in COVID-19. Assay used: immunoSEQ multiplex PCR; TCRdb lists only in-frame clones, some missing. The sample has roughly 250,000 clones, 80% to 95% seen once; the top ten hold about 0.79%. Sequenced: peripheral blood. The receptors were sampled from a man under 40 with COVID-19, enrolled during active disease.

The CDR3 coding sequence is TGTGCCAGCAGTATACAGGGGGCCTCGGATTCACCCCTCCACTTT. Translated: CASSIQGASDSPLHF. The J gene is TRBJ1-6, the V gene TRBV6-5; 9 nucleotides agree with TRBD1. The CDR3 is 15 amino acids. Germline CDR1 and CDR2: MNHEY and SVGAGI. Unmatched junction bases numbered 7, after V lost 5 bases and J lost 8 bases.

In its sample, this clone was seen once. The chain joins TRBV5-1 to TRBJ2-2; D is undetermined. The germline gives CDR1 SGHRS, CDR2 YFSETQ. This CDR3 comprises 12 residues. With 4 bases removed from V and 6 bases from J, the gap between germline ends came to 7 bases. The CDR3 loop reads CASSLTAGELFF. Here the CDR3 DNA reads TGCGCCAGCAGCCTCACGGCCGGGGAGCTGTTTTTT. Full variable domain (outside the CDR3, taken from reference TRBV5-1 and TRBJ2-2): KAGVTQTPRYLIKTRGQQVTLSCSPISGHRSVSWYQQTPGQGLQFLFEYFSETQRNKGNFPGRFSGRQFSNSRSEMNVSTLELGDSALYLCASSLTAGELFFGEGSRLTVL.

V usage is TRBV13 and J usage is TRBJ2-1; 8 bases map to TRBD1. This CDR3 is 17 amino acids long. Trimming took 5 bases from V and 2 from J; bases not matched to a gene: 11. The germline V gene has CDR1 PRHDT and CDR2 FYEKMQ (reference sequence). The CDR3 protein is CASSTRTGRIAYNEQFF. The CDR3 nucleotides are TGTGCCAGCAGCACTAGGACAGGGAGGATCGCCTACAATGAGCAGTTCTTC. Filled out from reference TRBV13 and TRBJ2-1, the complete variable domain reads AAGVIQSPRHLIKEKRETATLKCYPIPRHDTVYWYQQGPGQDPQFLISFYEKMQSDKGSIPDRFSAQQFSDYHSELNMSSLELGDSALYFCASSTRTGRIAYNEQFFGPGTRLTVL.

The chain carries TRBV3-1 (or the pseudogene TRBV3-2) and TRBJ2-2; 8 bases are shared with TRBD1. The V segment lost 6 bases and the J segment 8 bases; nucleotides outside the gene matches: 5. The CDR3 is made up of 13 amino acids. Germline V CDR1 and CDR2: LGHDT, YNNKEL (reference sequence). As DNA, the CDR3 is TGTGCCAGCAGAGGACAGGGAAGAGGGGAGCTGTTTTTT. Translated: CASRGQGRGELFF.

The CDR3 protein is CASSLEAGESGGYTF. The CDR3 bases are TGCGCCAGCAGCTTGGAGGCAGGGGAGAGTGGTGGCTACACCTTC. The J gene is TRBJ1-2, the V gene TRBV5-1, with D perhaps TRBD1 (6 bases). The CDR3 totals 15 residues. The germline gives CDR1 SGHRS, CDR2 YFSETQ. The germline V and J ends were trimmed by 0 bases and 7 bases, with 16 bases remaining between them.

About this clone: This same CDR3 is encoded by further DNA sequences in the sample. This chain links TRBV30 with TRBJ1-2; TRBD1 is a possible D gene (5 bases). The V and J ends lost 2 bases and 4 bases respectively, with 8 bases between them. Germline V gene lookup returns CDR1 GTSNPN and CDR2 SVGIG (reference sequence). This CDR3 has 12 amino acids. CDR3 sequence (DNA): TGTGCCTGGAGTATAACAGGCTATGGCTACACCTTC. This encodes CAWSITGYGYTF.

This clone was found once. V and J are TRBV7-2 and TRBJ1-2; 9 bases align to TRBD1. This CDR3 spans 14 amino acids. V lost 5 bases, J lost 5 bases, and 6 bases stayed unmatched. CDR1 and CDR2 from the germline V gene are SGHTA and FQGNSA. This chain's CDR3 is CASSTGTGTYGYTF. CDR3 sequence (DNA): TGTGCCAGCAGCACCGGGACAGGGACATATGGCTACACCTTC.

V and J are TRBV5-6 and TRBJ2-2, with D tentatively TRBD1 (6 bases). Trimming shortened V by 2 bases and J by 4 bases, and 9 bases separated the two germline ends. Germline values: CDR1 SGHDT, CDR2 YYEEEE. This CDR3 is built from 14 residues. The CDR3 coding sequence is TGTGCCAGCAGCTTAGGGACAACCACCGGGGAGCTGTTTTTT. Translated: CASSLGTTTGELFF.

The table lists this clone with a count of one. This chain joins TRBV5-1 and TRBJ1-4; 8 nucleotides agree with TRBD1. CDR1 SGHRS and CDR2 YFSETQ come from the germline V gene. CDR3 size: 14 residues. The V segment lost 2 bases and the J segment 6 bases; nucleotides outside the gene matches: 3. Written as DNA, the CDR3 is TGCGCCAGCAGCTTTACAGGGGGTTATGAAAAACTGTTTTTT. Translated: CASSFTGGYEKLFF.

The chain links TRBV2 to TRBJ1-3; D is unresolved. Germline CDR1 is SNHLY and CDR2 is FYNNEI. The CDR3 length is 11 residues. V was clipped by 1 base and J by 11 bases, with 6 bases between them. The CDR3, as DNA: TGTGCCAGCAGTGAAGAATCTTCCATATATTTT. Protein: CASSEESSIYF.

V and J are TRBV5-1 and TRBJ2-3; a weak D match, TRBD1 (6 bases). Germline-derived CDR1 and CDR2 are SGHRS and YFSETQ. The CDR3 consists of 15 residues. Trimming removed 4 bases from V and 0 bases from J, with 12 bases in between. The CDR3 is CASSSLQGSTDTQYF. CDR3 in DNA: TGCGCCAGCAGCAGCCTACAGGGTAGCACAGATACGCAGTATTTT.

The chain uses TRBV24-1 and TRBJ2-1; TRBD1 matches at 10 bases. This CDR3 is built from 16 residues. J gave up 5 bases and V 4 bases, and 7 bases lay outside the gene matches. CDR1 KGHDR and CDR2 SFDVKD come from the germline V gene. CDR3 sequence: CATSDDRDRGNNEQFF. In DNA, the CDR3 is TGTGCCACCAGTGACGACCGGGACAGGGGTAACAATGAGCAGTTCTTC.

The gene calls are TRBV2 and TRBJ1-2; 9 positions match TRBD1. The germline CDR1 and CDR2 sequences are SNHLY and FYNNEI. The CDR3 length is 14 residues. V dropped 7 bases and J dropped 0; count of bases not matched to a gene: 3. The CDR3 DNA is TGTGCCAGCAAGGACAGGGGTACTAACTATGGCTACACCTTC. Residues: CASKDRGTNYGYTF.

In regard to this clone: This same CDR3 is encoded by further DNA sequences in the sample. The rearrangement links TRBV27 to TRBJ1-1; tentative D call: TRBD1 (5 bases). The CDR3 has 14 residues. V was shortened by 3 bases and J by 1 base, with 9 bases between the two germline ends. Looked up from germline, CDR1 is MNHEY and CDR2 is SMNVEV (reference sequence). CDR3 nucleotide sequence: TGTGCCAGCAGTTTGGCGGGGGGGAACACTGAAGCTTTCTTT. Residues: CASSLAGGNTEAFF.

The chain recombines TRBV19 with TRBJ2-2; 8 positions agree with TRBD1. The CDR3 consists of 16 residues. The germline gives CDR1 LNHDA, CDR2 SQIVND (reference sequence). J gave up 2 bases and V 5 bases, and 7 bases lay outside the gene matches. CDR3 loop: CASSPMTGENTGELFF. The CDR3 DNA is TGTGCCAGTAGTCCCATGACAGGGGAAAACACCGGGGAGCTGTTTTTT.

The genes are TRBV7-7 and TRBJ2-5, with D tentatively TRBD2 (5 bases). The CDR3 contains 14 residues. V was pared by 1 base and J by 5 bases, with 11 bases between. From germline, CDR1 is SSHAT and CDR2 FNYEAQ (reference sequence). This CDR3 is CASSLDEGRETQYF. DNA of the CDR3: TGTGCCAGCAGCTTAGATGAGGGTCGGGAGACCCAGTACTTC.

The V gene is TRBV25-1, the J gene TRBJ1-1; tentatively, D is TRBD1 (6 bases). CDR1 and CDR2 (germline): MGHDK, SYGVNS. Between the trimmed V and J ends, which lost 1 base and 2 bases, there was a span of 8 bases. CDR3 length equals 14 residues. Here the CDR3 reads CASSELGGNTEAFF. CDR3 bases: TGTGCCAGCAGTGAATTAGGGGGAAACACTGAAGCTTTCTTT.

This clone came up a few times. This sequence joins TRBV5-1 and TRBJ2-7; D possibly corresponds to TRBD2 (6 bases). V lost 1 base and J lost 1, with 21 bases in between. This CDR3 has 18 residues. Germline loops: CDR1 SGHRS, CDR2 YFSETQ. CDR3 DNA: TGCGCCAGCAGCTTGACTTCCCCGGGGAGGATTGGGTCCTACGAGCAGTACTTC. Protein: CASSLTSPGRIGSYEQYF.

V gene TRBV19 combines with J gene TRBJ2-5; the match to TRBD1 covers 8 bases. V dropped 6 bases and J dropped 2; count of bases not matched to a gene: 11. CDR3 length equals 16 residues. The germline V gene encodes CDR1 LNHDA and CDR2 SQIVND (reference sequence). In DNA form, the CDR3 reads TGTGCCAGTAGCCCGACCCCGGACAGGGCGCAAGAGACCCAGTACTTC. It encodes CASSPTPDRAQETQYF.

The rearrangement joins TRBV6-5 to TRBJ2-2; 10 bases map to TRBD2. V gave up 6 bases and J gave up 5 bases; unmatched junction bases: 3. This CDR3 contains 14 residues. CDR1 and CDR2 from the germline V gene are MNHEY and SVGAGI. CDR3 bases: TGTGCCAGCAGACTAGCGGGGACTACCGGGGAGCTGTTTTTT. Translated: CASRLAGTTGELFF.

V is TRBV27 and J is TRBJ1-3, with TRBD1 matching over 7 bases. The CDR3 extends over 15 amino acids. V shed 2 bases and J 8 bases; nucleotides not matched to a gene: 9. Looked up from germline, CDR1 is MNHEY and CDR2 is SMNVEV (reference sequence). CDR3 bases: TGTGCCAGCAGTTTAAACGGCAGGGGGGTAGACACCATATATTTT. Translation gives CASSLNGRGVDTIYF.

CDR3 in amino acids: CASSTRLAGGTGANVLTF. The CDR3 region has the DNA TGTGCCAGTAGTACCCGACTAGCGGGGGGAACTGGGGCCAACGTCCTGACTTTC. The V and J genes are TRBV19 and TRBJ2-6; TRBD2 aligns across 13 bases. After removal of 4 bases from V and 2 bases from J, the junction contained 5 bases not matched to a gene. Germline assignment: CDR1 LNHDA and CDR2 SQIVND (reference sequence). CDR3 size: 18 residues.

The chain combines TRBV5-5 with TRBJ1-2; D is undetermined. Germline V gene data show CDR1 as SGHKS and CDR2 as YYEKEE (reference sequence). There are 13 residues in the CDR3. Trimming cost V 3 bases and J 0 bases, with 6 bases left between them. CDR3 sequence reads: CASSSSSNYGYTF. The CDR3 nucleotides read TGTGCCAGCAGCTCCTCCTCTAACTATGGCTACACCTTC.

This clone was observed a few times. The J gene is TRBJ1-5, the V gene TRBV19; a possible D gene is TRBD1 (5 bases). The germline V gene encodes CDR1 LNHDA and CDR2 SQIVND (reference sequence). With 9 bases removed from V and 6 bases from J, the gap between germline ends came to 21 bases. This CDR3 is built from 15 residues. The CDR3 reads CASSTGPLSSQPQHF. For the CDR3, the DNA is TGTGCCAGCTCAACAGGACCCCTCAGTAGTCAGCCCCAGCATTTT.

In this sample, this clone turned up a few times. This chain connects TRBV5-6 to TRBJ1-2, with D unresolved. The CDR3 is 15 amino acids. From germline, CDR1 is SGHDT and CDR2 YYEEEE. The V end was cut by 0 bases, the J end by 5 bases, with 14 bases between. The CDR3 coding sequence is TGTGCCAGCAGCTTGGATGGACGGAGGTTGTATGGCTACACCTTC. Protein: CASSLDGRRLYGYTF.

This clone was counted once. The chain has TRBV4-1 and TRBJ2-5; D gene unclear. CDR1 and CDR2 from the germline V gene are MGHRA and YSYEKL. The CDR3 length is 12 residues. Trimming pared 3 bases from V and 5 bases from J, leaving 7 bases between. The chain's CDR3 is CASSHTRETQYF. CDR3 DNA: TGCGCCAGCAGCCATACGCGGGAGACCCAGTACTTC.

The V gene is TRBV9, the J gene TRBJ2-3; the D gene is possibly TRBD1 (6 bases). The ends were cut back, 6 bases at V and 2 bases at J, with 13 bases in the middle. Germline V CDR1 and CDR2: SGDLS, YYNGEE. The CDR3 length is 14 residues. The CDR3 DNA is TGTGCCAGCACCCTTGGGGACAACACAGATACGCAGTATTTT. Its protein product is CASTLGDNTDTQYF.

V and J are TRBV18 and TRBJ2-3, with a weak D call TRBD2 (6 bases). CDR3 size: 17 residues. V dropped 1 base and J dropped 11 bases, with 25 bases sitting between them. The germline V gene encodes CDR1 KGHSH and CDR2 LQKENI. The CDR3 loop is CASSPLEGRVDVGRQYF. The CDR3 region has the DNA TGTGCCAGCTCACCACTGGAGGGCCGCGTGGACGTGGGAAGGCAGTATTTT.

The chain is built from TRBV4-2 and TRBJ2-7; TRBD2 agrees at 14 bases. V shed 2 bases, J shed 4 bases, and the junction held 4 bases outside the gene matches. This CDR3 has 16 amino acids. Germline V gives CDR1 LGHNA, CDR2 YNFKEQ. For the CDR3, the DNA is TGTGCCAGCAGCCAACGACTAGCGGGGGGGATATACGAGCAGTACTTC. Translating it yields CASSQRLAGGIYEQYF.